This T cell receptor beta chain was sequenced in a study of CD8+ T cells in alopecia areata (dated by TCRdb to the late 2010s). With regard to the full study: The treated patients took part in an open-label pilot trial in which moderate-to-severe alopecia areata was treated with oral tofacitinib at 5 to 10 mg twice daily. Tofacitinib was administered for 6 to 18 months, and 6 months of follow-up off drug were then conducted to assess delayed response and recurrence. In treated patients, disease severity was measured using the SALT score, which gives the percentage of scalp surface area affected. In both human patients and the C3H/HeJ mouse model, the study applied high-throughput TCRbeta sequencing to look at T cell clonal expansion in alopecia areata. Human TCRbeta sequencing covered scalp tissue and sorted CD4+ and CD8+ peripheral blood T cells from patchy and totalis/universalis alopecia areata patients and healthy controls. Biopsies were taken from tofacitinib-treated patients at baseline and again at 4 and 24 weeks into treatment, and several of those patients also had a later scalp biopsy. Scalp clonality was compared among normal scalp (n=4), patchy alopecia areata scalp (n=8), and alopecia totalis/universalis scalp (n=8). RNA was extracted with the PAXgene miRNA kit for fixed scalp, the miRNeasy kit for PBMCs, and the RNeasy kit for mouse skin. TCRbeta CDR3 regions were amplified by immunoSEQ multiplex PCR with 35 Vbeta forward and 13 Jbeta reverse primers. Study-wide conclusions, independent of this receptor: Tofacitinib significantly lowered scalp clonality and the number of expanded CD8+ clones among the top 100 scalp clones. Scalp TCR repertoire analysis is complicated because resident alphabeta T cells in normal human skin are also sequenced, whereas mouse skin is dominated by gammadelta T cells. Compared with mice, TCR sequences shared between patients were less clear, possibly partly because of HLA diversity across the patient population. The treated cohort was small, with a single nonresponder, so links between baseline CD8+ expansion and response need larger studies. During tofacitinib treatment, many expanded lesional clones stuck around in both scalp and blood, and this persistence may partly explain why relapse happens after treatment is stopped. Higher clonality and more expanded CD8+ clones were observed in lesional scalp than in normal scalp, particularly in alopecia totalis/universalis, a finding suggestive of antigenic drive.

The germline V gene encodes CDR1 SQVTM and CDR2 ANQGSEA. The CDR3 has 13 amino acids, counting the end cysteine and phenylalanine. CDR3 DNA only is kept here, 39 bases in frame from base 1. V trim: 7 bases; J trim: 4 bases; unmatched bases: 7. As regards this clone: Its antigen is not yet known. No base quality information exists; no much larger clone differs at one position. Other DNA sequences in this specimen translate into the identical CDR3.

Taken with the paper, the label for time point translates to: approximately 4 weeks on oral tofacitinib. In light of the paper, this sample's treatment or condition label describes: oral pan-JAK inhibitor, 5-10 mg twice daily. Lesional scalp punch biopsies and peripheral blood were obtained from alopecia areata patients. PBMCs were isolated by density centrifugation and stained for CD3, CD4 and CD8, and CD4+ and CD8+ T cells were sorted on a FACSAria. The library was obtained by the immunoSEQ multiplex PCR assay. RNA was extracted from all samples and reverse transcribed into cDNA as template for TCR sequencing. SuperScript III was used to make first-strand cDNA, primed with a 2:1 mix of oligo-dT and random hexamers. A synthetic immune receptor repertoire was used to assess amplification bias, and residual bias was removed computationally. In the paper's pipeline: Raw reads were preprocessed for error removal, and CDR3 was defined according to IMGT conventions as running from the conserved cysteine to phenylalanine. Clonality was calculated as 1 minus Shannon entropy normalized by log2 of the number of productive unique TCRs. Scalp TCRbeta sequences were cross-referenced with sorted blood CD4 and CD8 repertoires so that the CD4 or CD8 identity of scalp clones could be inferred. Imported from immuneACCESS, the table was reduced by TCRdb to in-frame sequences with V and J called. These copies leave out some clones; in studies compared against another copy, an unresolved V gene accounts for under half, and the cause of the remainder is not known. That table is the source of V, J and clone size, and D and trimming were worked out from the DNA. The sample data list about 200,000 clones, and 50% to 75% of these were observed just once. Jointly, the top ten make up more than 3.5% of the sample.

This chain joins TRBV29-1 to TRBJ2-7; 10 central nucleotides agree with TRBD1. This TCR was recovered from a human donor with alopecia areata. The sample in question was CD4+ T cells sorted from blood, obtained at week 4, from a patient treated with tofacitinib. The nucleotide sequence is TGCAGCGCCCGGACAGGGGGACGGTACGAGCAGTACTTC. Its product reads: CSARTGGRYEQYF.